This T cell receptor (beta chain) was profiled in a study of CD8+CD57+ T cells in acquired aplastic anemia. It was genomic DNA that served as the template for profiling TCR beta VDJ and CDR3. In TCRdb, the reads were re-called with MiXCR into one record per CDR3 protein. The sample shows 200,000 to 250,000 distinct CDR3 sequences, under 65% of them seen only once. Whole-study findings and limits: Patients and controls shared 25 to 30 CD8+ CDR3 sequences, which appeared highly expressed in patients and within their immunodominant clones.

Comment on this clonotype: The antigen remains unidentified.

The sequence was obtained from a human donor in good health. Sequencing used sorted CD4+, CD8+, or CD8+CD57+ T cells (not recorded which) from PBMCs.

CDR3 residues: CASSPLPTYGYTF. CDR3 nucleotide sequence: TGTGCCAGCAGCCCCCTGCCAACCTATGGCTACACCTTC. V gene TRBV7-9 combines with J gene TRBJ1-2; no reliable D call. V lost 5 bases to trimming and J lost 4 bases, with 11 bases between them. Germline V gene sequence: CDR1 SEHNR, CDR2 FQNEAQ (reference sequence). The CDR3 is 13 residues long.